This TCR beta chain was observed in a study of shared clonotypes between healthy human individuals. Study-level background: CD4 naive and memory got three plates each, CD8 naive two, CD8 memory one.

Profiling relied on immunoSEQ multiplex PCR, and the TCRdb table lists in-frame clones only, not all of them. Of about 710,000 clones listed, over 60% are singletons. Splitting the CD4+ cells yielded a CD45RA+ naive subset and a CD45RA-negative memory subset. V shed 2 bases and J shed 2 bases, with 6 bases lying between them. The CDR3 consists of 13 residues. The germline CDR1 and CDR2 sequences are SGHAT and FQNNGV. The gene calls are TRBV11-2 and TRBJ1-1; D gene uncertain. Input material: memory CD4+ T cells sorted from blood. Specified subset: CD45RA-negative fraction. The sequence derives from a woman aged 25 to 39 in good health. The CDR3 sequence: CASSLKGNTEAFF. The CDR3 nucleotides are TGTGCCAGCAGCTTAAAAGGAAACACTGAAGCTTTCTTT.